The 25 T cell receptor beta chains listed next were all sequenced from one sample in a study of T cells in narcolepsy. The repertoire was sequenced with immunoSEQ multiplex PCR; TCRdb's copy has only in-frame clones and lacks some. This table has about 30,000 clones, around 81% appearing once. Sequenced material: CD45RA- memory CD4+ T cells from PBMCs. These receptors came from a human donor with narcolepsy.

This chain uses TRBV4-1 with TRBJ2-3; the D call may be TRBD1 or TRBD2 (6 bases each). Trimming cost V 2 bases and J 6 bases, with 18 bases left between them. Germline V lookup: CDR1 MGHRA, CDR2 YSYEKL. This CDR3 comprises 16 residues. CDR3 loop: CASSQRGQVFSDTQYF. For the CDR3, the DNA is TGCGCCAGCAGCCAACGGGGGCAGGTTTTTTCGGATACGCAGTATTTT.

This chain connects TRBV19 to TRBJ2-4, with unresolved D. The CDR3 loop spans 16 amino acids. The ends were cut back, 5 bases at V and 0 bases at J, with 14 bases in the middle. Looked up from germline, CDR1 is LNHDA and CDR2 is SQIVND (reference sequence). The CDR3 coding sequence is TGTGCCAGTAGTCCGAAGACAAATCTAGCCAAAAACATTCAGTACTTC. It encodes CASSPKTNLAKNIQYF.

This chain uses TRBV5-4 with TRBJ2-3; D is unclear. CDR1 SGHNT and CDR2 YYREEE come from the germline V gene (reference sequence). CDR3 length: 12 residues. Deletions cut 4 bases from V and 1 base from J, with 4 bases between. DNA of the CDR3: TGTGCCAGCAGCATCCGCACAGATACGCAGTATTTT. This codes for CASSIRTDTQYF.

The chain is built from TRBV30 and TRBJ1-1, with TRBD1 matching over 8 bases. The CDR3 contains 11 residues. Germline values: CDR1 GTSNPN, CDR2 SVGIG (reference sequence). Trimming took 4 bases from V and 8 from J; bases not matched to a gene: 3. CDR3 DNA sequence: TGTGCCTGGAAGGACAGGGTCGAAGCTTTCTTT. Translating gives CAWKDRVEAFF.

The chain recombines TRBV7-3 with TRBJ2-7; TRBD1 agrees at 7 bases. The V segment lost 1 base and the J segment 3 bases; nucleotides outside the gene matches: 3. Germline values: CDR1 SGHTA, CDR2 FQGTGA. The CDR3 contains 14 residues. DNA of the CDR3: TGTGCCAGCAGCTTAAACGCAGGGGGCTACGAGCAGTACTTC. It is translated as CASSLNAGGYEQYF.

The V and J genes are TRBV28 and TRBJ2-2; TRBD1 agrees at 7 bases. The CDR3 is made up of 15 amino acids. Germline lookup yields CDR1 MDHEN and CDR2 SYDVKM. J gave up 4 bases and V 6 bases, and 8 bases lay outside the gene matches. The CDR3 bases are TGTGCCAGCAGCGCAACCGGGACAGCCACCGGGGAGCTGTTTTTT. This gives the protein CASSATGTATGELFF. Complete variable domain (other parts from reference TRBV28 and TRBJ2-2): DVKVTQSSRYLVKRTGEKVFLECVQDMDHENMFWYRQDPGLGLRLIYFSYDVKMKEKGDIPEGYSVSREKKERFSLILESASTNQTSMYLCASSATGTATGELFFGEGSRLTVL.

This clone was picked up a small number of times. V and J are TRBV6-9 and TRBJ1-4; TRBD1 matches 10 bases. V was pared by 3 bases and J by 6 bases, with 4 bases of the junction left unmatched. Germline V gene lookup returns CDR1 MNHGY and CDR2 SVAAGI. There are 15 residues in the CDR3. The CDR3 is CASSYPGTGDEKLFF. In DNA form, the CDR3 reads TGTGCCAGCAGTTACCCCGGGACAGGGGATGAAAAACTGTTTTTT.

The chain couples TRBV5-1 to TRBJ1-5, with D maybe TRBD1 (5 bases). Germline V gene sequence: CDR1 SGHRS, CDR2 YFSETQ. V was trimmed by 4 bases and J by 4 bases, leaving 18 bases between them. The CDR3 sequence is 16 residues long. The CDR3 DNA is TGCGCCAGCAGCCTTAAATCGGGGGACGGTAATCAGCCCCAGCATTTT. Translated: CASSLKSGDGNQPQHF.

Points on this clone: The junction differs from germline at one of its ends, possibly a read error. The identical CDR3 is also encoded by other nucleotide sequences in the sample. The gene calls are TRBV9 and TRBJ2-6, with TRBD1 as a possible D gene (5 bases). Germline loops: CDR1 SGDLS, CDR2 YYNGEE. This CDR3 spans 18 amino acids. The CDR3 DNA is TGTGCCAGCAGCCCTCAGACCCCAGATGCATATGGGGCCAATGTCCTGACTTTC. Translating it yields CASSPQTPDAYGANVLTF.

This chain uses TRBV5-6 with TRBJ2-7; the match to TRBD1 covers 7 bases. CDR3 length: 13 amino acids. CDR1 SGHDT and CDR2 YYEEEE come from the germline V gene. The trim removed 4 bases at V and 7 bases at J, leaving 8 bases unmatched. CDR3 sequence: CASSTGTALEQYF. In DNA form, the CDR3 reads TGTGCCAGCAGCACCGGGACAGCCTTGGAGCAGTACTTC.

The V and J genes are TRBV11-1 and TRBJ2-7; a weak D match, TRBD1 (6 bases). CDR3 length: 15 residues. Germline loops: CDR1 SGHAT, CDR2 FQDESV (reference sequence). Trimming shortened V by 3 bases and J by 2 bases, and 14 bases separated the two germline ends. CDR3 protein: CASSFSSGQTYEQYF. The DNA of the CDR3 is TGTGCCAGCAGCTTTTCCTCGGGACAAACCTACGAGCAGTACTTC.

The V and J genes are TRBV6-5 and TRBJ2-7; a possible D gene is TRBD1 (6 bases). Between the trimmed V and J ends, which lost 7 bases and 0 bases, there was a span of 10 bases. The CDR3 has 13 residues. Germline lookup yields CDR1 MNHEY and CDR2 SVGAGI. Written as DNA, the CDR3 is TGTGCCAGCACCCAGACAGGCTCCTACGAGCAGTACTTC. It yields the protein CASTQTGSYEQYF.

The chain has TRBV6-5 and TRBJ2-7; D possibly corresponds to TRBD1 (5 bases). Germline-derived CDR1 and CDR2 are MNHEY and SVGAGI. Trimming removed 5 bases at V and 6 bases at J, with 14 bases between. The CDR3 runs 13 residues. This CDR3 reads CASSESQGSEQYF. The CDR3 coding sequence is TGTGCCAGCAGTGAATCTCAGGGAAGCGAGCAGTACTTC.

This chain uses TRBV6-5 with TRBJ1-1; D remains ambiguous. The germline V and J ends were trimmed by 6 bases and 6 bases, with 14 bases remaining between them. The CDR3 sequence is 13 residues long. From germline, CDR1 is MNHEY and CDR2 SVGAGI. CDR3 loop: CASRSGYYAEAFF. DNA of the CDR3: TGTGCCAGCAGATCGGGGTACTACGCTGAAGCTTTCTTT.

The rearrangement joins TRBV14 to TRBJ1-1; D not certain. This CDR3 has 11 residues. Trimming pared 4 bases from V and 3 bases from J, leaving 3 bases between. Germline CDR1 is SGHDN and CDR2 is FVKESK. The CDR3 protein is CASSRDTEAFF. The CDR3 bases are TGTGCCAGCAGCCGCGACACTGAAGCTTTCTTT.

The J gene is TRBJ1-5, the V gene TRBV6-6; TRBD1 might be the D (5 bases). CDR1 is MNHNY, CDR2 SVGAGI, per germline (reference sequence). Trimming shortened V by 6 bases and J by 6 bases, and 18 bases separated the two germline ends. The CDR3 spans 15 residues. The CDR3 is CASSPGGGSGQPQHF. As DNA, the CDR3 is TGTGCCAGCAGCCCGGGGGGAGGCAGCGGTCAGCCCCAGCATTTT.

The gene calls are TRBV27 and TRBJ1-1; the D is unclear. This CDR3 has 13 residues. Trimming took 5 bases from V and 0 from J, leaving 7 bases between them. Germline CDR1 reads MNHEY; CDR2 reads SMNVEV (reference sequence). CDR3 loop: CASSPRLNTEAFF. The CDR3 coding sequence is TGTGCCAGCAGTCCCCGACTGAACACTGAAGCTTTCTTT.

The chain carries TRBV28 and TRBJ2-1, with D possibly being TRBD1 (6 bases). From germline, CDR1 is MDHEN and CDR2 SYDVKM. V was clipped by 7 bases and J by 5 bases, with 15 bases between them. The CDR3 covers 14 residues. The CDR3 spells CASITQGTHNEQFF. The CDR3 DNA is TGTGCCAGCATAACCCAGGGGACCCACAATGAGCAGTTCTTC. The whole variable domain, filled in from reference TRBV28 and TRBJ2-1, reads DVKVTQSSRYLVKRTGEKVFLECVQDMDHENMFWYRQDPGLGLRLIYFSYDVKMKEKGDIPEGYSVSREKKERFSLILESASTNQTSMYLCASITQGTHNEQFFGPGTRLTVL.

V and J are TRBV18 and TRBJ2-1; weak D call: TRBD2 (6 bases). CDR1 is KGHSH and CDR2 is LQKENI in the germline V gene. Trimming removed 3 bases at V and 0 bases at J, with 12 bases between. The CDR3 runs to 16 residues. The DNA for the CDR3 is TGTGCCAGCTCACCCCCCCGGGGGAGCTCCTACAATGAGCAGTTCTTC. As protein: CASSPPRGSSYNEQFF.

The chain has TRBV6-6 and TRBJ1-6; D is unclear. The germline gives CDR1 MNHNY, CDR2 SVGAGI (reference sequence). V shed 8 bases and J shed 10 bases, with 12 bases lying between them. The CDR3 length is 12 residues. The chain's CDR3 is CASRDGFSPLHF. As DNA, the CDR3 is TGTGCCAGCCGCGATGGGTTCTCACCCCTCCACTTT.

This chain joins TRBV5-6 and TRBJ2-2, with 7 positions matching TRBD1. The CDR3 runs to 16 residues. The ends lost 0 bases at V and 2 bases at J; junction bases unmatched: 4. Germline V gives CDR1 SGHDT, CDR2 YYEEEE. The CDR3 region has the DNA TGTGCCAGCAGCTTGGGGGCAGGGGGAAACACCGGGGAGCTGTTTTTT. It encodes CASSLGAGGNTGELFF.

The chain uses TRBV7-9 and TRBJ1-1; D remains unclear. V lost 5 bases, J lost 6 bases, and 10 bases lay in between. The CDR3 is 12 residues long. Germline V gene sequence: CDR1 SEHNR, CDR2 FQNEAQ (reference sequence). This chain's CDR3 is CASSRTAAEAFF. The CDR3 DNA reads as TGTGCCAGCAGCCGCACGGCTGCTGAAGCTTTCTTT.

The chain carries TRBV7-8 and TRBJ1-2, with D perhaps matching TRBD1 (5 bases). This CDR3 is built from 14 residues. The germline gives CDR1 SGHVS, CDR2 FQNEAQ. Between the trimmed V and J ends, which lost 1 base and 7 bases, there was a span of 13 bases. The CDR3 DNA is TGTGCCAGCAGCTTAGGTGTTCAGGGATCTGGCTACACCTTC. Translated, it gives CASSLGVQGSGYTF.

This chain connects TRBV7-6 to TRBJ2-3, with D perhaps matching TRBD1 (6 bases). CDR3 length: 16 amino acids. Trimming cost V 0 bases and J 3 bases, with 13 bases left between them. The V gene's germline CDR1 is SGHVS and CDR2 FNYEAQ. In DNA, the CDR3 is TGTGCCAGCAGCTTAGCGCATGGACAGAGAACAGATACGCAGTATTTT. Its translation is CASSLAHGQRTDTQYF.

J is TRBJ1-6 and V is TRBV5-1, with D perhaps matching TRBD1 (5 bases). With 5 bases removed from V and 7 bases from J, the gap between germline ends came to 16 bases. Germline CDR1 and CDR2: SGHRS and YFSETQ. The CDR3 has 15 amino acids. DNA for the CDR3: TGCGCCAGCAGACTCGCAGGGACGGCCAATTCACCCCTCCACTTT. It codes for CASRLAGTANSPLHF.